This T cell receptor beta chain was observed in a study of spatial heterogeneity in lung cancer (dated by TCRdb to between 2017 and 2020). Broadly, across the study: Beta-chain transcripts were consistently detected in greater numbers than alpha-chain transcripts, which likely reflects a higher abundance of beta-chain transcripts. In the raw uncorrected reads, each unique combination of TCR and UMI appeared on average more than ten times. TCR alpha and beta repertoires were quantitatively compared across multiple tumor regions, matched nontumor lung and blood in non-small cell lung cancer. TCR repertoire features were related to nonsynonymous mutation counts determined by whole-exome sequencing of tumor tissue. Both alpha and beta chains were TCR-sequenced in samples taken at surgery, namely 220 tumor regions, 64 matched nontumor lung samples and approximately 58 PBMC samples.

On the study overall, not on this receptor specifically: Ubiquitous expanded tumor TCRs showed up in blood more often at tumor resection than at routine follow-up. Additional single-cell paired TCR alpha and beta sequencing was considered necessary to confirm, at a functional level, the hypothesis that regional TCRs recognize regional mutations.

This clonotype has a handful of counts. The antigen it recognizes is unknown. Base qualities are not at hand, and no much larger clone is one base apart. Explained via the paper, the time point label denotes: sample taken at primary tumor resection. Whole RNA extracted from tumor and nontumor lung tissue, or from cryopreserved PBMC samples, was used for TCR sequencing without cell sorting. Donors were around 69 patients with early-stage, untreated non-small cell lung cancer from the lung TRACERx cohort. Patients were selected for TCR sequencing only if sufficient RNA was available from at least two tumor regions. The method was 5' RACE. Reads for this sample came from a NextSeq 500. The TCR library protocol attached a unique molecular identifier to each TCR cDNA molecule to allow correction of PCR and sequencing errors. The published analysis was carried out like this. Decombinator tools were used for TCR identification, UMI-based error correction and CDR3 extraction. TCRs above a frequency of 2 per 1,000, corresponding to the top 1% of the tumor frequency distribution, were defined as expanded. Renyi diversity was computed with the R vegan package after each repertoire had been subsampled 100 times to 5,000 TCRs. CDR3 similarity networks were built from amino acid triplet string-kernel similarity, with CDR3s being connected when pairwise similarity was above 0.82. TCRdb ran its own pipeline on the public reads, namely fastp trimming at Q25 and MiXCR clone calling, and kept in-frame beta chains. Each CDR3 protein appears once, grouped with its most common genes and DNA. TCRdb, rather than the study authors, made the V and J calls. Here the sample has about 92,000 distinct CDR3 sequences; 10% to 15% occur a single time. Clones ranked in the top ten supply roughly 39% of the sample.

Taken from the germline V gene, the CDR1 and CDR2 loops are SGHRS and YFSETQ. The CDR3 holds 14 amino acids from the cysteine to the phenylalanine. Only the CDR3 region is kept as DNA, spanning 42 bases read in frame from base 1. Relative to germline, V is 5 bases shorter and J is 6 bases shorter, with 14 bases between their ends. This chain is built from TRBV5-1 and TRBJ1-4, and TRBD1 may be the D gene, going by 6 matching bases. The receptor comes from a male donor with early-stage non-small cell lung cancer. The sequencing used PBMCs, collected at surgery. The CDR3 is CASRYRVEDEKLFF. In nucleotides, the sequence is TGCGCCAGCAGGTACAGGGTTGAGGATGAAAAACTGTTTTTT.